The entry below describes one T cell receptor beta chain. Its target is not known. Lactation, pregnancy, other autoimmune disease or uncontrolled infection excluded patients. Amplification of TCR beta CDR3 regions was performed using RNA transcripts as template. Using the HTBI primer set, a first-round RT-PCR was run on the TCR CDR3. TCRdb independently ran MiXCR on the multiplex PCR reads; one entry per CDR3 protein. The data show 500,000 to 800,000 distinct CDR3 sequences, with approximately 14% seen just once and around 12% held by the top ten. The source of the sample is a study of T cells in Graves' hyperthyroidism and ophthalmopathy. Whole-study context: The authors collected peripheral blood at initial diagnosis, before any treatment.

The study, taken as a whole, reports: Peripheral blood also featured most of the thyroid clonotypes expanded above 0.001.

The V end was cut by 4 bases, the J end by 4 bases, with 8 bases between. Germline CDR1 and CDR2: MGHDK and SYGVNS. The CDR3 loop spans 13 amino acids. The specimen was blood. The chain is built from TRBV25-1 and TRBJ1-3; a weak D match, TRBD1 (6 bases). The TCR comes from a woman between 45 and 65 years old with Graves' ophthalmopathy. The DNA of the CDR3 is TGTGCCAGCAGTGTCACAGGGGGAAACACCATATATTTT. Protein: CASSVTGGNTIYF.